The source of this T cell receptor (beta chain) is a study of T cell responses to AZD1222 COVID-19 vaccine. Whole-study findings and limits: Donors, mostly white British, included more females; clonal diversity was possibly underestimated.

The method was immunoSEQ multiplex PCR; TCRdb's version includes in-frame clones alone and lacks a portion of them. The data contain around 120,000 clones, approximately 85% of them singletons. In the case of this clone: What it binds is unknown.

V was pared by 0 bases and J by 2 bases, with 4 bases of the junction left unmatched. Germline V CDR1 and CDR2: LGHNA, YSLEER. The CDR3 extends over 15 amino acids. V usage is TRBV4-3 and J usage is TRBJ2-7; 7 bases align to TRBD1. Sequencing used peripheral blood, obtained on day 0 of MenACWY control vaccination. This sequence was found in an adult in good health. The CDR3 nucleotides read TGCGCCAGCAGCCAAGAAGGGCAGGGGGCCTACGAGCAGTACTTC. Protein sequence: CASSQEGQGAYEQYF.